This paragraph covers one T cell receptor beta chain sequence. Its antigen is not known. Using its own MiXCR run on the 5' RACE reads, TCRdb lists one record per CDR3 protein. The data show some 730,000 distinct CDR3 sequences, 15% to 20% seen once. The sample belongs to a study of identical twins. Points from the study as a whole: For zero-insertion analyses, partial confounding could come from invariant MAIT and iNKT cells. Conclusions were drawn cross-sectionally by statistical analysis, without following the same donors.

The same data also went into a second study, on T cells expressing NK-cell markers. That report notes: In sorted CD3+CD56+NKG2C+, CD3+CD56+NKG2C- and CD3+CD56-NKG2C+ T cells, TCR beta repertoires were obtained. An anti-gamma-delta TCR antibody confined sorting to alpha-beta TCR T cells across several of the experiments.

Sequencing was performed on PBMCs. The sequence was collected from a woman between 18 and 29 years old in good health.

The CDR3 coding sequence is TGTGCCAGCAGCTCCCCCCGGCGTGGCGGGAGAAGCTCTGGGGCCAACGTCCTGACTTTC. Translating it yields CASSSPRRGGRSSGANVLTF. V and J are TRBV11-1 and TRBJ2-6; 7 nucleotides line up with TRBD2. Trimming removed 4 bases from V and 0 bases from J; junction bases left unmatched: 15. Germline V gives CDR1 SGHAT, CDR2 FQDESV (reference sequence). This CDR3 spans 20 amino acids.